This T cell receptor beta chain was captured in a study of T cell responses to AZD1222 COVID-19 vaccine. Study-wide findings and caveats: Spike-specific TCR breadth and depth both grew after two AZD1222 doses. Epitopes outside B.1.351 and B.1.1.7 mutated regions reportedly drew nearly half of spike TCRs.

This clone was counted once. Its antigen is undetermined. Germline CDR1 SEHNR, CDR2 FQNEAQ (reference sequence). The J segment lost 4 bases and the V segment lost 5 bases, leaving 7 bases of the junction unmatched. The CDR3 spans 15 residues. The assay was immunoSEQ multiplex PCR, and TCRdb's table has in-frame clones only and misses some. The sample shows over 85,000 clones, roughly 90% of them seen only once. The chain is built from TRBV7-9 and TRBJ1-1; 10 bases agree with TRBD1. The clonotype was recovered from an adult in good health. The source was peripheral blood, collected on day 0 of AZD1222 vaccination. This CDR3 is CASSQDRGLSTEAFF. For the CDR3, the DNA is TGTGCCAGCAGCCAAGACAGGGGGCTTAGCACTGAAGCTTTCTTT.